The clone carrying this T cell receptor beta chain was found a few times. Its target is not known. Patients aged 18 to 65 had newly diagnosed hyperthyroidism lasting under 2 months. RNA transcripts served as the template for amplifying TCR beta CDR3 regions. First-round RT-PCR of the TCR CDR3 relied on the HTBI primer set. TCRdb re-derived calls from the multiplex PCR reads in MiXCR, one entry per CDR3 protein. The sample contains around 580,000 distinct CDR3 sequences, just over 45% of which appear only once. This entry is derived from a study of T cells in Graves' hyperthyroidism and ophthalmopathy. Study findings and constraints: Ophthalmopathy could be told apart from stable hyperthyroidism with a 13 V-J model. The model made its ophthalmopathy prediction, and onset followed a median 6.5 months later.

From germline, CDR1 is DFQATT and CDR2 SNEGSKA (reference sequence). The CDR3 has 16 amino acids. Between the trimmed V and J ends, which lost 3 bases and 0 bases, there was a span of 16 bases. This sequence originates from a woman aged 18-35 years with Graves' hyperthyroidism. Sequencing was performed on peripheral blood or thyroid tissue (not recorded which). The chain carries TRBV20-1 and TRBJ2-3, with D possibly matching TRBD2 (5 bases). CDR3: CSARARTPVSTDTQYF. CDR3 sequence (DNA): TGCAGTGCTAGGGCCCGGACTCCCGTTAGCACAGATACGCAGTATTTT.